This T cell receptor (beta chain) was profiled in a study of Graves' ophthalmopathy and Graves' hyperthyroidism. RNA transcripts were the template, and TCR beta CDR3 regions were amplified from them. First-round RT-PCR with HTBI primers preceded a second-round multiplex PCR. TCRdb re-called the multiplex PCR reads with MiXCR, one entry per CDR3 protein. This sample has over a million distinct CDR3 sequences, with 35% to 45% found just once. The CDR3 is made up of 14 amino acids. Trimming left V 5 bases short and J 0 bases short, with 8 bases between. The germline gives CDR1 GTSNPN, CDR2 SVGIG (reference sequence). General observations from the study: Most thyroid clonotypes with frequency above 0.001 were detected in blood too.

A few counts support this clonotype. Its antigen is currently unknown. The sequence was obtained from an adult man with Graves' hyperthyroidism. This chain links TRBV30 with TRBJ2-6, with D possibly TRBD1 on 5 matching bases. The sequenced sample consisted of peripheral blood or thyroid tissue (not recorded which). The chain's CDR3 is CAWGAGSGANVLTF. The CDR3 DNA reads TGTGCCTGGGGGGCCGGCTCTGGGGCCAACGTCCTGACTTTC.